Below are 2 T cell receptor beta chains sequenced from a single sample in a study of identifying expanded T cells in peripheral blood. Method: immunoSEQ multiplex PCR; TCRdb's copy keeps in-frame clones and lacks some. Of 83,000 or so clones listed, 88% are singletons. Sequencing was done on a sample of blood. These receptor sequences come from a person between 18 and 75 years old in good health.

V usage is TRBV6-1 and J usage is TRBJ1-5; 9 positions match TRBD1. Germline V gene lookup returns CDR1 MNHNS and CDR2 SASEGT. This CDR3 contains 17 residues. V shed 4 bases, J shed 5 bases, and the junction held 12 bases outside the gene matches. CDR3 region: CASSAYRGQGVDQPQHF. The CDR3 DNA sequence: TGTGCCAGCAGTGCATACAGGGGGCAGGGAGTGGATCAGCCCCAGCATTTT.

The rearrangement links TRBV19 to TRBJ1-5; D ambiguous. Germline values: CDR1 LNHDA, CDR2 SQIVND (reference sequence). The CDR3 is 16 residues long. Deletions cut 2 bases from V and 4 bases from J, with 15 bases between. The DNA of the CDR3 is TGTGCCAGTAGTATACCTAGGGTTATGAGTAATCAGCCCCAGCATTTT. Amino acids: CASSIPRVMSNQPQHF.